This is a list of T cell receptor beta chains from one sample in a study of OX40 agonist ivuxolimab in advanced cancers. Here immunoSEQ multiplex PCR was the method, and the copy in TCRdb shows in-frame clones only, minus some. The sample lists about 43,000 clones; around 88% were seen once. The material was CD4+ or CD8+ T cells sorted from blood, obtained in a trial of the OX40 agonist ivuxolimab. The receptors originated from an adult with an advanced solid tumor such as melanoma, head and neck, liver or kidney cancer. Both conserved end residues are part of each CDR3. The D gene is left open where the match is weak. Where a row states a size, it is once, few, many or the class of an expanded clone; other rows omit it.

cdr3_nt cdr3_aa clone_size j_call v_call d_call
TGTGCCACACACCCCTCAACCGCCACAAACTACAATGAGCAGTTCTTC CATHPSTATNYNEQFF - TRBJ2-1 TRBV28 -
TGTGCCAGCAGTGAGGTCGGGACAGGGCTTGAGACCCAGTACTTC CASSEVGTGLETQYF - TRBJ2-5 TRBV2 TRBD1
TGTGCCAGCAGCGCCGGGGGTGCACCGGGCTACACCTTC CASSAGGAPGYTF - TRBJ1-2 TRBV7-6 -
TGTGCCAGCAGCTTAAGGGGACAGGGCTACGAGCAGTACTTC CASSLRGQGYEQYF - TRBJ2-7 TRBV11-3 TRBD1
TGTGCCAGTAGTATAGCACGGATGAACACTGAAGCTTTCTTT CASSIARMNTEAFF - TRBJ1-1 TRBV19 -
TGTGCCAGCAGCCTTGAGACAGGGCACAATGAGCAGTTCTTC CASSLETGHNEQFF - TRBJ2-1 TRBV5-8 TRBD1
TGTGCCACCGGGACAGTGTCCTACAATGAGCAGTTCTTC CATGTVSYNEQFF - TRBJ2-1 TRBV19 TRBD1
TGTGCCAGCAGTCTCGGGCGGAATGAGCAGTTCTTC CASSLGRNEQFF - TRBJ2-1 TRBV2 -
TGCAGCGTCGATTGGGTCTATGGCTACACCTTC CSVDWVYGYTF once TRBJ1-2 TRBV29-1 -
TGTGCCAGCAGCGTAGACCAGGAGACCGGGGAGCTGTTTTTT CASSVDQETGELFF - TRBJ2-2 TRBV9 -
TGTGCCAGCAGCTTAGGGCGTAATCAGCCCCAGCATTTT CASSLGRNQPQHF - TRBJ1-5 TRBV7-2 -
TGTGCCAGCAGCTTAATGGGGACCCTACAAGAGACCCAGTACTTC CASSLMGTLQETQYF - TRBJ2-5 TRBV7-3 -
TGTGCCACCAGCAGAGATCTTGGCAGCTCCTACGAGCAGTACTTC CATSRDLGSSYEQYF - TRBJ2-7 TRBV15 -
TGTGCCAGCAGTCCTTTGGGTGGTTACACCGGGGAGCTGTTTTTT CASSPLGGYTGELFF - TRBJ2-2 TRBV27 -
TGCGCCAGCAGCTTGGCCGTAGGGAACGTCTTAGGGGGCAATCAGCCCCAGCATTTT CASSLAVGNVLGGNQPQHF - TRBJ1-5 TRBV5-1 -
TGCGCCAGCAGCTTGGCCAAAGGACAGCCGAACACCGGGGAGCTGTTTTTT CASSLAKGQPNTGELFF once TRBJ2-2 TRBV5-1 -
TGCGCCAGCAGCTCCGGGAACCTTCGGGACACCATCACCTACGAGCAGTACTTC CASSSGNLRDTITYEQYF - TRBJ2-7 TRBV5-1 -
TGCAGCGTTGAAATGGTTAGCGGGAGGAACACCGGGGAGCTGTTTTTT CSVEMVSGRNTGELFF - TRBJ2-2 TRBV29-1 TRBD2
TGTGCCTCATCTCGGGGAACGAGGCCTGACGAGCAGTACTTC CASSRGTRPDEQYF - TRBJ2-7 TRBV28 -
TGTGCCAGCAGCTTAGGTAGCCCGGGCTACACCTTC CASSLGSPGYTF - TRBJ1-2 TRBV13 -
TGTGCCAGCAGCAAAACGGGAGGTCCTCTACCTTTCAATCAGCCCCAGCATTTT CASSKTGGPLPFNQPQHF - TRBJ1-5 TRBV28 -
TGCGCCAGCAGCCAAGTAAAGCAATGGCAGGGACATTCACCCCTCCACTTT CASSQVKQWQGHSPLHF - TRBJ1-6 TRBV4-1 -
TGTGCCAGCAGACCGGGGAAAGGGCGTGTTTTGGAAAAACTGTTTTTT CASRPGKGRVLEKLFF - TRBJ1-4 TRBV27 -
TGCGCCAGCAGCCAAGGAACAGGGGTCGGGTACGAGCAGTACTTC CASSQGTGVGYEQYF - TRBJ2-7 TRBV4-3 TRBD1
TGTGCCAGCAGCTTAGCGGGGCGAGACAGGGTTTCAGGCTATGGCTACACCTTC CASSLAGRDRVSGYGYTF - TRBJ1-2 TRBV7-9 TRBD1
TGTGCCAGCAGCCCCAGCGGGACAGGTGGGCTACATTATGGCTACACCTTC CASSPSGTGGLHYGYTF - TRBJ1-2 TRBV11-2 TRBD1
TGTGCCAGCAGTGGAATCAACTCTAGGGACTATGGCTACACCTTC CASSGINSRDYGYTF - TRBJ1-2 TRBV2 -
TGCAGCGTTGTTGGACAGGGAGCCTACGAGCAGTACTTC CSVVGQGAYEQYF - TRBJ2-7 TRBV29-1 TRBD1
TGCGCCAGCAGCCAAGACCCTCGCTCTGGAAACACCATATATTTT CASSQDPRSGNTIYF - TRBJ1-3 TRBV4-1 -
TGTGCCATCAGTGACTCAGGTAGAGGTCTAGCGGGTGACGAGCAGTACTTC CAISDSGRGLAGDEQYF few TRBJ2-7 TRBV10-3 TRBD2
TGTGCCAGCAGACCCGACCCCGGGTCAGATACGCAGTATTTT CASRPDPGSDTQYF - TRBJ2-3 TRBV11-2 -
TGTGCCAGCAGCCCAGTAGCGGGAGTCTACAATGAGCAGTTCTTC CASSPVAGVYNEQFF - TRBJ2-1 TRBV7-3 TRBD2
TGCGCCAGCAGCCCCGGACTGTTGGAAGAGCAGTACTTC CASSPGLLEEQYF - TRBJ2-7 TRBV4-3 -
TGTGCCAGCAGCTTCTCCCCGGGGGGGCCGGGGGAGCAGTTCTTC CASSFSPGGPGEQFF - TRBJ2-1 TRBV5-4 TRBD2
TGTGCCACCAGCAGAGATGACAGGTCGGAGACCCAGTACTTC CATSRDDRSETQYF - TRBJ2-5 TRBV15 -
TGTGCCAGCAGTGGAGGGTGGATGGGCTATGGCTACACCTTC CASSGGWMGYGYTF once TRBJ1-2 TRBV28 -
TGTGCCAGCAGTTTACTTACTAGCGGGGGGGCCGGAGAGACCCAGTACTTC CASSLLTSGGAGETQYF - TRBJ2-5 TRBV27 TRBD2
TGTGCCAGCAGCGTAGAGGACTCTGGAAACATTCAGTACTTC CASSVEDSGNIQYF - TRBJ2-4 TRBV9 -
TGTGCCAGGTCAAGTCCTAGGTTTCTGATCAGGGGGACGTACTATGGCTACACCTTC CARSSPRFLIRGTYYGYTF - TRBJ1-2 TRBV27 TRBD1